The entry that follows covers one T cell receptor (beta chain) sequence. Its antigen is not known. TCRdb recomputed calls from the reads with MiXCR, one row per CDR3 protein. The table has 360,000 or so distinct CDR3 sequences, roughly a third seen once. The CDR3 spans 15 residues. The germline CDR1 and CDR2 sequences are SNHLY and FYNNEI. Trimming took 8 bases from V and 0 from J; bases not matched to a gene: 8. The sample originates from a study of T cell repertoires in cytomegalovirus infection. About the study: Evidence of both CMV infection and a matching HLA type came from public TCR beta signatures.

The chain uses TRBV2 and TRBJ2-5; 8 bases match TRBD2. This clonotype was sampled from a human donor in good health (CMV status not recorded). Some clones in this sample may be carry-over from other donors' samples. Sequencing used cultured PBMCs, obtained from culture after CMV antigen stimulation. CDR3 sequence reads: CASPAGVGYQETQYF. The CDR3 nucleotides read TGTGCCAGCCCAGCGGGAGTGGGGTACCAAGAGACCCAGTACTTC.